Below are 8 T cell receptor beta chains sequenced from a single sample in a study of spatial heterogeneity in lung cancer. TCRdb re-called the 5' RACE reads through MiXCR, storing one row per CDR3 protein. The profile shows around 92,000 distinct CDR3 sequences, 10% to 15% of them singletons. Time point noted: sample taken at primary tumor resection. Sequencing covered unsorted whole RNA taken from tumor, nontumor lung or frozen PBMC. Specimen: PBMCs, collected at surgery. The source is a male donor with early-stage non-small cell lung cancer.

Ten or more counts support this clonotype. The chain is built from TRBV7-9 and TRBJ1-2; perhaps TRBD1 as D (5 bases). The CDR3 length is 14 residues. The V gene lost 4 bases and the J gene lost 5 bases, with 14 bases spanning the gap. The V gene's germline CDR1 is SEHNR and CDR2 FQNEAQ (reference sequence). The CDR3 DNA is TGTGCCAGCAGCTCTCAGGGTCAAGGTTATGGCTACACCTTC. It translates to CASSSQGQGYGYTF.

For the CDR3, the DNA is TGTGCCAGCAAAACCGGGACAGTGGGCCCGTACAATGAGCAGTTCTTC. Encoded protein: CASKTGTVGPYNEQFF. The rearrangement uses TRBV7-9 and TRBJ2-1; 7 nucleotides line up with TRBD1. The J segment lost 4 bases and the V segment lost 7 bases, leaving 13 bases of the junction unmatched. The CDR3 contains 16 residues. Germline-derived CDR1 and CDR2 are SEHNR and FQNEAQ (reference sequence).

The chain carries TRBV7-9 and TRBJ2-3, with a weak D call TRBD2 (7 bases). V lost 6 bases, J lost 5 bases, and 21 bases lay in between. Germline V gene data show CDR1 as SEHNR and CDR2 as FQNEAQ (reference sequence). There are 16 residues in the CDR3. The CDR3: CASRRSGEGMGDTQYF. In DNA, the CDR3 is TGTGCCAGCAGGCGCTCAGGGGAGGGAATGGGAGATACGCAGTATTTT.

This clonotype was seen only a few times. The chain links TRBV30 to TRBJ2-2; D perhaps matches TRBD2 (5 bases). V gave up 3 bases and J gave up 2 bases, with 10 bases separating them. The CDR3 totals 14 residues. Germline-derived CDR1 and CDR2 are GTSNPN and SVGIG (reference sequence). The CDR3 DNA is TGTGCCTGGAGGGAGGAGATTAACACCGGGGAGCTGTTTTTT. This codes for CAWREEINTGELFF.

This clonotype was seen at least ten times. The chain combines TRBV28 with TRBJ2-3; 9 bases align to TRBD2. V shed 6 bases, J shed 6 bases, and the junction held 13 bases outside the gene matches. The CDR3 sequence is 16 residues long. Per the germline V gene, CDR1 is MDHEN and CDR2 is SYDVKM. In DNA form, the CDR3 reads TGTGCCAGCAGCTCCCCTGGCGGGGGGGCCAGTGATACGCAGTATTTT. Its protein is CASSSPGGGASDTQYF.

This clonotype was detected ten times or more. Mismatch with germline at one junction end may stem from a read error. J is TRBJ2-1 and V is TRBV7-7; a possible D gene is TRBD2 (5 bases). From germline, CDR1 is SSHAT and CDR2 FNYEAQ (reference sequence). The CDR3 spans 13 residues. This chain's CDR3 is CASSQDAGHEQFF. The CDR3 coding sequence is TGTGCTAGCAGCCAGGACGCGGGCCATGAGCAGTTCTTC.

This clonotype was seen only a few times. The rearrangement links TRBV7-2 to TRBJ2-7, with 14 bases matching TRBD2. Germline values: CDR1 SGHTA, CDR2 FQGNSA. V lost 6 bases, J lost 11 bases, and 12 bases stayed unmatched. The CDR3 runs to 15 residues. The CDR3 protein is CASSSSGLAGVPEYF. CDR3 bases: TGTGCCAGCAGTTCCTCGGGACTAGCGGGGGTCCCGGAGTACTTC.

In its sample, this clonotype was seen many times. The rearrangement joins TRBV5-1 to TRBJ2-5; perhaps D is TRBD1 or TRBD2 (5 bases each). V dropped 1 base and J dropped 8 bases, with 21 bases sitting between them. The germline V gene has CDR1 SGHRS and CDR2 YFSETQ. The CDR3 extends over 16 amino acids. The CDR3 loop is CASSLSPGRTPPTQYF. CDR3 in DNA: TGCGCCAGCAGCTTGTCGCCGGGACGGACCCCCCCAACCCAGTACTTC. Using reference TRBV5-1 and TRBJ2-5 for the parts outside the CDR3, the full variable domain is KAGVTQTPRYLIKTRGQQVTLSCSPISGHRSVSWYQQTPGQGLQFLFEYFSETQRNKGNFPGRFSGRQFSNSRSEMNVSTLELGDSALYLCASSLSPGRTPPTQYFGPGTRLLVL.